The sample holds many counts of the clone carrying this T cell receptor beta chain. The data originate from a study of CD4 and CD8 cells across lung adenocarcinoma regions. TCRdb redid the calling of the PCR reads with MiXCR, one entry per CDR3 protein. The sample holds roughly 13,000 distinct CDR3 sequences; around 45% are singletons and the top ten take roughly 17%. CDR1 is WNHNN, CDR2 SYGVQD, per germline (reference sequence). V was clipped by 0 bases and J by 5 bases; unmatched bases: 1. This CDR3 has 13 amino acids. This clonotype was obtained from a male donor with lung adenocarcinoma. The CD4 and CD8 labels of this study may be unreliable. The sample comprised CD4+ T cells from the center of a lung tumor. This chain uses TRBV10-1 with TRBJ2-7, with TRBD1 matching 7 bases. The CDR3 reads CASSESGGNEQYF. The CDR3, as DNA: TGCGCCAGCAGTGAGTCAGGGGGCAACGAGCAGTACTTC.